These 22 T cell receptor beta chains were sequenced from one sample in a study of identical twins. TCRdb recomputed calls from the 5' RACE reads with MiXCR, one row per CDR3 protein. The data contain nearly 650,000 distinct CDR3 sequences, around 7.4% of them singletons. This same sample was also part of a study on yellow fever vaccine responses in identical twins.

What was sequenced was PBMCs. These receptors were obtained from a young woman in good health.

The V call is TRBV7-9, the J call TRBJ2-6; D possibly corresponds to TRBD1 (6 bases). Deletions cut 5 bases from V and 0 bases from J, with 14 bases between. The CDR3 is made up of 17 amino acids. In germline, CDR1 is SEHNR, CDR2 FQNEAQ (reference sequence). The chain's CDR3 is CASSTLGQLSGANVLTF. CDR3 DNA: TGTGCCAGCAGCACACTCGGACAGCTCTCTGGGGCCAACGTCCTGACTTTC. Together with reference TRBV7-9 and TRBJ2-6, the CDR3 gives the full variable domain: DTGVSQNPRHKITKRGQNVTFRCDPISEHNRLYWYRQTLGQGPEFLTYFQNEAQLEKSRLLSDRFSAERPKGSFSTLEIQRTEQGDSAMYLCASSTLGQLSGANVLTFGAGSRLTVL.

This clonotype turned up a few times. The chain joins TRBV20-1 to TRBJ2-5, with a weak D call TRBD2 (5 bases). Germline CDR1 DFQATT, CDR2 SNEGSKA (reference sequence). The CDR3 sequence is 19 residues long. Trimming left V 0 bases short and J 5 bases short, with 28 bases between. The CDR3: CSARDTKQGNAGPSETQYF. CDR3 nucleotide sequence: TGCAGTGCTAGAGATACCAAGCAAGGAAACGCGGGCCCTAGTGAGACCCAGTACTTC.

This clonotype has a handful of counts. The chain is built from TRBV7-8 and TRBJ2-1, with no clear D. The CDR3 runs to 12 residues. Germline assignment: CDR1 SGHVS and CDR2 FQNEAQ. The germline V and J ends were trimmed by 8 bases and 0 bases, with 5 bases remaining between them. CDR3 in DNA: TGTGCCAGCTGGTTCTCCTACAATGAGCAGTTCTTC. Its translation is CASWFSYNEQFF.

The chain joins TRBV20-1 to TRBJ2-3; 9 nucleotides line up with TRBD2. Unmatched junction bases numbered 6, after V lost 5 bases and J lost 0 bases. The CDR3 totals 15 residues. Germline CDR1 and CDR2: DFQATT and SNEGSKA (reference sequence). This CDR3 reads CSAFGLAISTDTQYF. CDR3 sequence (DNA): TGCAGTGCTTTTGGACTAGCGATAAGCACAGATACGCAGTATTTT.

This clonotype has at least ten counts. The chain recombines TRBV20-1 with TRBJ2-7; 8 positions agree with TRBD2. CDR3 length: 14 amino acids. V gave up 6 bases and J gave up 5 bases; unmatched junction bases: 12. Germline V gives CDR1 DFQATT, CDR2 SNEGSKA (reference sequence). This chain's CDR3 is CSAYSGTSLDEQYF. The DNA for the CDR3 is TGCAGTGCCTACTCCGGGACTAGTCTCGACGAGCAGTACTTC.

The table lists this clonotype with a few counts. The chain is built from TRBV3-1 and TRBJ2-1; 11 bases map to TRBD2. After removal of 4 bases from V and 5 bases from J, the junction contained 7 bases not matched to a gene. This CDR3 spans 16 amino acids. Germline V gives CDR1 LGHDT, CDR2 YNNKEL (reference sequence). CDR3 residues: CASSREGLAENNEQFF. Here the CDR3 DNA reads TGTGCCAGCAGCCGGGAGGGACTAGCGGAGAACAATGAGCAGTTCTTC.

This clonotype was observed a handful of times. J is TRBJ2-4 and V is TRBV12-3 or TRBV12-4; tentatively, D is TRBD2 (6 bases). The V and J ends lost 3 bases and 1 base respectively, with 10 bases between them. The CDR3 consists of 15 residues. CDR3 coding DNA: TGTGCCAGCAGTTTCGGGGGTTCGGCCAAAAACATTCAGTACTTC. This encodes CASSFGGSAKNIQYF.

This clonotype was seen ten or more times. V usage is TRBV5-8 and J usage is TRBJ2-1; D is ambiguous. This CDR3 has 14 residues. Germline CDR1 and CDR2: SGHTS and YDEGEE. V lost 4 bases and J lost 2, with 10 bases in between. CDR3 amino acids: CASSHYPTYNEQFF. The CDR3 DNA reads as TGTGCCAGCAGCCACTACCCAACCTACAATGAGCAGTTCTTC.

There are a few counts of this clonotype. This rearrangement joins TRBV12-3 or TRBV12-4 to TRBJ2-1; the D is unclear. The CDR3 runs 14 residues. Trimming shortened V by 5 bases and J by 7 bases, and 15 bases separated the two germline ends. CDR3 DNA: TGTGCCAGCAGTCCCCCGCCACCGCCGAATGAGCAGTTCTTC. This encodes CASSPPPPPNEQFF.

The rearrangement links TRBV6-1 to TRBJ1-5; D gene ambiguous. Trimming cost V 8 bases and J 6 bases, with 11 bases left between them. Per the germline V gene, CDR1 is MNHNS and CDR2 is SASEGT. This CDR3 has 12 amino acids. The CDR3 nucleotides read TGTGCCAGCGGAGGAATTGCTCAGCCCCAGCATTTT. It translates to CASGGIAQPQHF.

As to this clonotype: An end of the junction does not agree with germline; a read error may underlie this. V and J are TRBV20-1 and TRBJ2-2; 13 bases align to TRBD2. This CDR3 comprises 17 residues. Germline loops: CDR1 DFQATT, CDR2 SNEGSKA (reference sequence). CDR3 in DNA: TGCTGTGCTAGAGAAGCGGGACTAGCGGGGTTAGGCGGGGAGCTGTTTTTT. Translation gives CCAREAGLAGLGGELFF.

The chain carries TRBV20-1 and TRBJ2-7, with TRBD1 matching over 9 bases. This CDR3 spans 13 amino acids. From germline, CDR1 is DFQATT and CDR2 SNEGSKA (reference sequence). V shed 6 bases and J 7 bases; nucleotides not matched to a gene: 10. CDR3 amino acids: CSASRQGVGEQYV. The CDR3 DNA reads TGCAGTGCATCTAGACAGGGGGTTGGTGAGCAGTACGTC.

In this sample, this clonotype turned up a few times. V is TRBV2 and J is TRBJ1-1; tentative D call: TRBD1 (5 bases). The germline CDR1 and CDR2 sequences are SNHLY and FYNNEI. This CDR3 contains 15 residues. V lost 3 bases, J lost 3 bases, and 14 bases lay in between. CDR3 sequence: CASSEIIWGDTEAFF. The CDR3 DNA follows: TGTGCCAGCAGTGAGATCATTTGGGGGGACACTGAAGCTTTCTTT.

This chain joins TRBV18 and TRBJ2-3; the D gene could be TRBD1 or TRBD2 (7 bases each). Germline CDR1 and CDR2: KGHSH and LQKENI. This CDR3 region has 14 residues. Trimming took 5 bases from V and 4 from J, leaving 13 bases between them. The CDR3 DNA reads as TGTGCCAGCTCAAAGACAGGGAGGGCAGATACGCAGTATTTT. This codes for CASSKTGRADTQYF.

At least ten counts were recorded for this clonotype. The chain is built from TRBV20-1 and TRBJ1-6; tentatively, D is TRBD1 (5 bases). The V end lost 2 bases, the J end lost 8 bases, and 13 bases lay between the germline ends. The CDR3 totals 14 residues. The germline gives CDR1 DFQATT, CDR2 SNEGSKA (reference sequence). The CDR3 spells CSARKRRGDSPLHF. CDR3 coding DNA: TGCAGTGCTAGAAAGCGCCGGGGGGATTCACCCCTCCACTTT.

This clonotype occurred many times. This chain joins TRBV12-3 or TRBV12-4 and TRBJ1-4; D may be TRBD1 (6 bases). V lost 8 bases and J lost 5, with 21 bases in between. The CDR3 is 16 amino acids. The CDR3 is CASLGGQQLGNEKLFF. CDR3 coding DNA: TGTGCCAGCTTAGGAGGACAGCAGCTTGGGAATGAAAAACTGTTTTTT.

This clonotype was found a few times. This chain links TRBV10-3 with TRBJ2-3; TRBD2 aligns across 8 bases. With 0 bases clipped from V and 5 bases from J, the junction kept 4 bases outside the gene matches. Germline CDR1 is ENHRY and CDR2 is SYGVKD. The CDR3 is 15 amino acids. The DNA of the CDR3 is TGTGCCATCAGTGAGTCTTTAGCGGGGATAGATACGCAGTATTTT. Its translation is CAISESLAGIDTQYF.

This clonotype was observed at least ten times. This chain links TRBV29-1 with TRBJ2-2; D may be TRBD1 (6 bases). CDR1 SQVTM and CDR2 ANQGSEA come from the germline V gene. The CDR3 has 14 residues. The V end was cut by 2 bases, the J end by 5 bases, with 12 bases between. In DNA, the CDR3 is TGCAGCGTTGAAAGGGGGTTAGGTACCGGGGAGCTGTTTTTT. This gives the protein CSVERGLGTGELFF.

This clonotype was observed a handful of times. This chain uses TRBV27 with TRBJ2-7, with TRBD1 matching over 12 bases. From germline, CDR1 is MNHEY and CDR2 SMNVEV (reference sequence). CDR3 size: 15 residues. The ends lost 5 bases at V and 5 bases at J; junction bases unmatched: 7. The CDR3 is CASSTSGTGGDEQYF. The CDR3 DNA sequence: TGTGCCAGCAGTACCTCCGGGACAGGGGGCGACGAGCAGTACTTC.

The chain combines TRBV5-1 with TRBJ2-1; 12 positions agree with TRBD2. Germline V gene lookup returns CDR1 SGHRS and CDR2 YFSETQ. The CDR3 extends over 14 amino acids. Trimming at V came to 5 bases and at J to 6 bases, leaving 3 bases not matched to a gene. CDR3 loop: CASRRTSGVNEQFF. CDR3 coding DNA: TGCGCCAGCAGAAGGACTAGCGGGGTCAATGAGCAGTTCTTC.

This clonotype has just a few counts. The rearrangement links TRBV10-3 to TRBJ1-1, with a weak D call TRBD1 (5 bases). The germline V gene has CDR1 ENHRY and CDR2 SYGVKD. There are 15 residues in the CDR3. Trimming removed 3 bases from V and 0 bases from J, with 11 bases in between. Written as DNA, the CDR3 is TGTGCCATCAGTGAAAGGGGCTTGGTGAACACTGAAGCTTTCTTT. It yields the protein CAISERGLVNTEAFF.

In this sample, this clonotype turned up a few times. This chain connects TRBV5-5 to TRBJ2-1; D could derive from TRBD1 or TRBD2 (5 bases each). CDR1 and CDR2 from the germline V gene are SGHKS and YYEKEE (reference sequence). The CDR3 is made up of 13 amino acids. V lost 4 bases, J lost 16 bases, and 21 bases lay in between. The CDR3 sequence is CASSLSSGTELFF. The CDR3, as DNA: TGTGCCAGCAGCCTTTCTTCCGGGACGGAGTTATTCTTC.